This TCR beta chain is from a study of cytomegalovirus exposure and HLA in healthy donors. Overall study results and limits: It was assumed in the presence/absence analyses that sequencing depth was roughly uniform across donors.

PCR employed 60 Vbeta and 13 Jbeta primers. Clones were read by immunoSEQ multiplex PCR, and TCRdb kept only the in-frame ones, dropping some. This sample has some 120,000 clones, with 55% to 75% found just once. With 5 bases removed from V and 6 bases from J, the gap between germline ends came to 17 bases. The CDR3 loop spans 15 amino acids. Germline V lookup: CDR1 MRHNA, CDR2 SNTAGT. This clone was detected only a few times. Antigen specificity is unknown. V usage is TRBV6-4 and J usage is TRBJ2-1, with D possibly matching TRBD2 (6 bases). This sequence was found in a man aged 25-45 years in good health and CMV-seropositive. Sequenced material: PBMCs. CDR3 loop: CASSSSAGSGNEQFF. CDR3 nucleotide sequence: TGTGCCAGCAGTTCGAGCGCGGGATCGGGCAATGAGCAGTTCTTC.